The clone carrying this TCR beta chain was observed a few times. TCR beta CDR3 regions were amplified from RNA. HTBI primers drove first-round RT-PCR of the TCR CDR3. Via MiXCR, TCRdb re-called the multiplex PCR reads, giving one row per CDR3 protein. Seen here are 350,000 to 400,000 distinct CDR3 sequences, about 15% observed once, and the top ten hold around a third. The source of the sample is a study of T cells in Graves' hyperthyroidism and ophthalmopathy. This CDR3 comprises 14 residues. CDR1 is MGHRA, CDR2 YSYEKL, per germline. V was trimmed by 4 bases and J by 3 bases, leaving 12 bases between them.

Sequencing used blood. The chain is built from TRBV4-1 and TRBJ2-5; D gene ambiguous. The TCR comes from a woman aged 25 to 39 with Graves' hyperthyroidism. The DNA for the CDR3 is TGCGCCAGCAGCCCGATAGGGTTAAAAGAGACCCAGTACTTC. Protein product: CASSPIGLKETQYF.